This T cell receptor beta chain came from a study of beta chain features in type 1 diabetes (dated by TCRdb to 2017 to 2018). Study-wide context: Patients and healthy donors did not differ in mean age, gender distribution, total cell number or subset yield. A total of roughly 100 million sorted cells were examined across all samples, and the number of cells per subset was strongly correlated with RNA yield. The study compared the TCRB repertoires of sorted circulating CD4+ T cell subsets in recently diagnosed type 1 diabetes patients with those in matched healthy donors. Regulatory and stem cell-like memory subsets were obtained from only 8 patients and about 8 healthy donors, while naive and central memory subsets were obtained from all 30 or so donors.

General findings and caveats noted by the study authors: Naive, central memory and regulatory TCRB repertoires appeared to be more alike among patients than among healthy donors. At VDJ recombination sites, patients with type 1 diabetes made fewer insertions and deleted more nucleotides, a pattern implying thymic rearrangement abnormalities. Sequencing cDNA rather than genomic DNA could over-represent highly expressing activated cells, although activation and CD3 levels did not differ between groups. A moderate but significant shortening of TCRB CDR3 length was observed in type 1 diabetes patients in all four CD4+ subsets. PCR may preferentially amplify shorter templates, but because patient and control samples were amplified and corrected together, any resulting skew would affect both groups equally. HLA sub-analyses involved small numbers of individuals, so any influence of HLA type on TCRB rearrangement remained unresolved.

Each donor gave one peripheral blood draw, approximately 0.11 L on average, collected into heparinised tubes. A BD FACSAria II was used to sort naive, central memory, regulatory and stem cell-like memory CD4+ T cells with a panel that included CD45RO, CCR7, CD25, CD127, CD95 and CD27. A purity above 95% was achieved for all sorted populations. Right away, PBMCs were isolated by Lymphoprep density gradient centrifugation and were stained directly, with no culture step. Samples were stained and sorted in pairs, with one healthy donor and one patient per experiment, so that batch effects were minimized. Comment on this clone: Its binding antigen is unknown. No qualities accompany the bases; no much larger clone lies one base away.

The entire amount of isolated RNA was reverse transcribed using the High Capacity cDNA Reverse Transcription Kit, so the sequenced TCRB transcripts were expressed ones. Deep immunoSEQ sequencing was applied to naive, central memory and regulatory T cell samples, giving an average of approximately 4 million total reads per sample. After sorted cells were lysed in RLT buffer, RNA was extracted with DNase-treated RNeasy Micro or Mini kits, with the choice depending on cell number. To prevent cross-contamination, each cell subset was processed individually, whereas patient and healthy donor samples were processed jointly. The immunoSEQ multiplex PCR was used to amplify TCRB sequences from cDNA, yielding 87-bp fragments that span the CDR3 region. Amplicons were sequenced on the Illumina HiSeq platform. The paper's processing steps were these. PCR bias was computationally corrected using synthetic template baselines, reads within Hamming distance 2 were collapsed, and singletons that could not be merged were discarded. Reads were aligned against IMGT so that V, D and J genes, CDR3 length and insertions or deletions at six rearrangement sites could be assigned. Within each subset, clonotype counts were normalized to the number of sorted cells before true diversity and Gini coefficients were calculated with the tcR R package. Repertoire sharing was quantified using the overlap coefficient calculated on TCRB nucleotide sequences. Out-of-frame TCRB sequences from naive cells were analyzed to stand in for the pre-selection repertoire. Here the immuneACCESS table is served through TCRdb, limited to in-frame sequences with V and J called. Missing clones are a known gap in these copies; in checked studies unresolved V genes cover under half, and the rest lacks a known reason. That table supplies the V and J calls and clone size; D and trimming were determined from the DNA. In this sample the table shows 600,000 or so clones, over 12% of which occur a single time. In total, the top ten clones hold just under 0.04% of the sample.

The germline V gene specifies SQVTM as CDR1 and ANQGSEA as CDR2. V is cut by 3 bases and J by 4 bases, and the space between the germline ends is 12 bases. The CDR3, cysteine through phenylalanine, is 13 amino acids long. The only DNA kept is the CDR3, 39 bases in frame from the first base. The receptor comes from a young man with type 1 diabetes. Sequenced material: naive CD4+ T cells from blood. The sample's cell subset or site label, in plain terms: true naive CD4+ T cells. The V gene is TRBV29-1 and the J gene is TRBJ2-5, with an unclear D gene assignment. The bases are TGCAGCGTTGATACCCCGAGAGGAGAGACCCAGTACTTC. Its protein is CSVDTPRGETQYF.